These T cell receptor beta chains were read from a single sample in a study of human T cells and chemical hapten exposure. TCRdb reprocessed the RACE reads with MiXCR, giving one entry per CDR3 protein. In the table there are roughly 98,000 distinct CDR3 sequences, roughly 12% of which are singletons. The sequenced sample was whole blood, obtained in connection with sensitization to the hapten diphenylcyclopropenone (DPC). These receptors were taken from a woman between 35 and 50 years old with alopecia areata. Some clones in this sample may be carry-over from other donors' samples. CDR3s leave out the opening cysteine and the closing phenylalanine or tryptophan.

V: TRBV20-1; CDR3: SALPVRVAKNIQY
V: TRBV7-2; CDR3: ASSLAMGRETQY
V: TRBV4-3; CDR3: ASSQDWLAGAEQY
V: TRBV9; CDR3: ASSVGAENEQY
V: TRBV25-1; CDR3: ASRGETQY
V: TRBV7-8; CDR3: ASSLGQGDGTGELF
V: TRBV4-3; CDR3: ASSQGLATYEQY
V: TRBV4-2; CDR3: ASSQAGAAGEQY
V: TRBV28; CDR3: ASSLWQGTYEQY
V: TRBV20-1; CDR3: SVTRRQVDSGNTIY
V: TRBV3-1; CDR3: ASSQEHTGVEQY
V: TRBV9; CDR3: ASSVGVYNEQF
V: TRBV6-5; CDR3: ASSYQGGTEAF
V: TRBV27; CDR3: ASILRDGPYEQY
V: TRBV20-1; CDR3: SARGPGTGRYEQY
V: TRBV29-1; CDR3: SVPPEGSGEQF
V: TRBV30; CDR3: AWSVRGQVFGNTIY
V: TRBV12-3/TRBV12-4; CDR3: ASSWDGSGNTIY
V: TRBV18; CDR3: ASSRTGGLAEQY
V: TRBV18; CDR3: ASSPPAGSGAF
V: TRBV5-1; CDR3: ASRLLSSRLAGVNEQY
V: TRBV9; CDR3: ASSETANSPLH